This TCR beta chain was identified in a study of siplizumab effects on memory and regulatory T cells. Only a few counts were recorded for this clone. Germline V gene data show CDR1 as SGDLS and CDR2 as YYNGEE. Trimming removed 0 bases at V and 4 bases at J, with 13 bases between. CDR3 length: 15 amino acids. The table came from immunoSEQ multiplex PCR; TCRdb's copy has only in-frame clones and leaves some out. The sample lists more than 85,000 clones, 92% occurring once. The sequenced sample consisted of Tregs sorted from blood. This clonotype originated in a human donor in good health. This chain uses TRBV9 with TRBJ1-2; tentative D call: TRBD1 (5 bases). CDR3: CASSVGGQGVYGYTF. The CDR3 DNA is TGTGCCAGCAGCGTAGGTGGGCAGGGAGTCTATGGCTACACCTTC.